Detailed here is one TCR beta chain. Its antigen remains unknown. TCRdb's table, derived via immunoSEQ multiplex PCR, lists solely in-frame clones and lacks some. This repertoire shows 2 million to 3 million clones, 93% found once; its top ten account for roughly 0.36%. The data originate from a study of shared clonotypes between healthy human individuals. Study-level findings and limits: Blood was the only sampled material, and tissue repertoires likely differ.

Every donor, a Caucasian adult, lived in Nashville, Tennessee. The sequenced sample consisted of naive CD4+ T cells from PBMCs. Subset specified: CD45RA+ positively selected. The sequence was obtained from a young man in good health. Some clones in this sample may be carry-over from other donors' samples.

The DNA for the CDR3 is TGTGCCAGCAGCACAAGTCAGCCCCAGCATTTT. Its protein product is CASSTSQPQHF. The chain links TRBV28 to TRBJ1-5; D remains ambiguous. Trimming removed 6 bases at V and 6 bases at J, with 6 bases between. This CDR3 spans 11 amino acids. Per the germline V gene, CDR1 is MDHEN and CDR2 is SYDVKM.